This T cell receptor (beta chain) was sequenced during a study of OX40 agonist ivuxolimab in advanced cancers. Assay: immunoSEQ multiplex PCR; the TCRdb copy retains only in-frame clones and omits some. The sample holds 60,000 to 90,000 clones, about 88% seen once. Germline CDR1 reads GTSNPN; CDR2 reads SVGIG (reference sequence). Losses at the gene ends were 1 base for V and 2 bases for J; bases not matched to a gene: 2. The CDR3 totals 16 residues. The chain employs TRBV30 and TRBJ2-5; 15 bases agree with TRBD2. This receptor was obtained from an adult with an advanced solid tumor such as melanoma, head and neck, liver or kidney cancer. Sequencing used CD4+ or CD8+ T cells sorted from blood, obtained in a trial of the OX40 agonist ivuxolimab. DNA for the CDR3: TGTGCCTGGAGTGCCGGACTAGCGGGAGGGCAAGAGACCCAGTACTTC. Its translation is CAWSAGLAGGQETQYF. Looking up the rest from reference TRBV30 and TRBJ2-5 gives the full variable domain: SQTIHQWPATLVQPVGSPLSLECTVEGTSNPNLYWYRQAAGRGLQLLFYSVGIGQISSEVPQNLSASRPQDRQFILSSKKLLLSDSGFYLCAWSAGLAGGQETQYFGPGTRLLVL.